This TCR beta chain is from a study of cytomegalovirus exposure and HLA in healthy donors. Notes on the study in general: A later analysis showed HLA-associated TCR beta chains outstripping equally common others in clonal expansion. Common viral pathogens (according to a later analysis) appeared linked to several of the most significant clusters. Some V segments could not be told apart, so they were left out, TRBV6-2 and TRBV6-3 among them.

The PCR ran on 60 Vbeta and 13 Jbeta primers. Assay used: immunoSEQ multiplex PCR; TCRdb lists only in-frame clones, some missing. The sample records some 130,000 clones, 55% to 80% being singletons. Germline V gives CDR1 MNHEY, CDR2 SMNVEV (reference sequence). This CDR3 region has 14 residues. V lost 5 bases to trimming and J lost 3 bases; unmatched junction nucleotides: 6. Only a few counts were recorded for this clone. Its antigen is still unknown. Each donor was nominally healthy when sampled (though unrecorded immune exposures were likely). Sequenced: PBMCs. The TCR originated in a woman between 40 and 55 years old in good health and CMV-seronegative. The gene calls are TRBV27 and TRBJ1-2; 7 positions agree with TRBD1. The DNA of the CDR3 is TGTGCCAGCAGTCTGACAGGGAACGACTATGGCTACACCTTC. Encoded protein: CASSLTGNDYGYTF.